The 20 T cell receptor beta chains listed next were all sequenced from one sample in a study of early T cells in non-severe SARS-CoV-2 infection. TCRdb re-analysed the 5' RACE reads in MiXCR, keeping a single row per CDR3 protein. The table shows tens of thousands of distinct CDR3 sequences, with 4.5% to 5.5% occurring only once. The sequenced sample was whole blood. These receptor sequences come from an adult who was a healthcare worker with PCR-confirmed SARS-CoV-2 infection or an uninfected control (not recorded which).

This clonotype occurred many times. The chain carries TRBV12-3 or TRBV12-4 and TRBJ2-6; 7 nucleotides align to TRBD1. Trimming cost V 5 bases and J 2 bases; bases outside gene matches: 3. The CDR3 runs to 15 residues. CDR3 in DNA: TGTGCCAGCAGTAGACAGGGCGCTGGGGCCAACGTCCTGACTTTC. Amino acids: CASSRQGAGANVLTF.

This clonotype was found many times. The J gene is TRBJ2-1, the V gene TRBV7-8; 7 bases line up with TRBD2. V gave up 3 bases and J gave up 6 bases; unmatched junction bases: 14. The CDR3 loop spans 17 amino acids. Germline V gene lookup returns CDR1 SGHVS and CDR2 FQNEAQ. In DNA, the CDR3 is TGTGCCAGCAGCTTCCGAGCCATTGGGCGGGGGAGCAATGAGCAGTTCTTC. Translation: CASSFRAIGRGSNEQFF.

This clonotype has at least ten counts. The genes are TRBV10-3 and TRBJ2-2; 11 nucleotides align to TRBD2. The ends lost 10 bases at V and 1 base at J; junction bases unmatched: 11. Germline values: CDR1 ENHRY, CDR2 SYGVKD. The length of the CDR3 is 17 residues. The CDR3 spells CATGSTSGGQNTGELFF. CDR3 bases: TGTGCCACCGGGAGCACTAGCGGGGGCCAGAACACCGGGGAGCTGTTTTTT.

This clonotype has a count of ten or more. The chain recombines TRBV7-9 with TRBJ1-1, with unresolved D. Germline V gene lookup returns CDR1 SEHNR and CDR2 FQNEAQ (reference sequence). The CDR3 is made up of 13 amino acids. V was pared by 7 bases and J by 3 bases, with 12 bases between. CDR3 in DNA: TGTGCCAGCACCCTAGACGGATACACTGAAGCTTTCTTT. Amino acid sequence: CASTLDGYTEAFF.

This clonotype was recorded at least ten times. The V and J genes are TRBV20-1 and TRBJ1-6, with D possibly matching TRBD1 (5 bases). With 3 bases removed from V and 0 bases from J, the gap between germline ends came to 12 bases. Germline CDR1 is DFQATT and CDR2 is SNEGSKA (reference sequence). The CDR3 loop spans 16 amino acids. The CDR3 loop is CSARGRASSYNSPLHF. CDR3 bases: TGCAGTGCTAGGGGCAGGGCTAGCTCCTATAATTCACCCCTCCACTTT.

This clonotype was observed at least ten times. The genes are TRBV7-2 and TRBJ2-7, with D unresolved. CDR1 and CDR2 (germline): SGHTA, FQGNSA. The length of the CDR3 is 13 residues. V was shortened by 3 bases and J by 7 bases, with 13 bases between the two germline ends. CDR3 nucleotides: TGTGCCAGCAGCTTTGGCCCCGCCGGGGAGCAGTACTTC. Its translation is CASSFGPAGEQYF.

This clonotype was picked up many times. This rearrangement joins TRBV13 to TRBJ2-7; D is perhaps TRBD2 (6 bases). The germline V and J ends were trimmed by 5 bases and 1 base, with 12 bases remaining between them. Germline CDR1 and CDR2: PRHDT and FYEKMQ (reference sequence). The length of the CDR3 is 14 residues. In DNA form, the CDR3 reads TGTGCCAGCAGCATAGCGGAAGTTTCCTACGAGCAGTACTTC. Its translation: CASSIAEVSYEQYF.

In its sample, this clonotype was seen many times. Its ends do not fully match the called genes, so a read error is possible. In nucleotides, the CDR3 is TGCAGTGCCAGAGGGCCGGACTACGAGCAGTACTTC. Residues: CSARGPDYEQYF. V and J are TRBV20-1 and TRBJ2-7, with D maybe TRBD2 (5 bases). The germline gives CDR1 DFQATT, CDR2 SNEGSKA (reference sequence). This CDR3 contains 12 residues.

This clonotype was detected many times. This chain joins TRBV6-5 and TRBJ2-3, with a weak D call TRBD2 (5 bases). The V gene's germline CDR1 is MNHEY and CDR2 SVGAGI. This CDR3 comprises 13 residues. V was shortened by 6 bases and J by 6 bases, with 13 bases between the two germline ends. DNA of the CDR3: TGTGCCAGCAGGAGACCTAGCCGCGATACGCAGTATTTT. It encodes CASRRPSRDTQYF.

The gene calls are TRBV4-1 and TRBJ2-2; no reliable D call. Germline assignment: CDR1 MGHRA and CDR2 YSYEKL. The CDR3 has 15 residues. V lost 3 bases, J lost 5 bases, and 13 bases lay in between. The CDR3 loop is CASSQHEARTGELFF. CDR3 nucleotide sequence: TGCGCCAGCAGCCAGCACGAAGCGAGGACCGGGGAGCTGTTTTTT.

This clonotype was counted a few times. V and J are TRBV3-1 and TRBJ2-1; D is undetermined. The ends were cut back, 5 bases at V and 8 bases at J, with 13 bases in the middle. From germline, CDR1 is LGHDT and CDR2 YNNKEL (reference sequence). This CDR3 comprises 13 residues. The CDR3 reads CASSLDMGYEQFF. The CDR3 DNA reads TGTGCCAGCAGCTTGGATATGGGCTATGAGCAGTTCTTC.

This clonotype was detected ten times or more. The chain combines TRBV5-1 with TRBJ2-7; no firm D call. This CDR3 has 17 residues. V was clipped by 4 bases and J by 0 bases, with 20 bases between them. Germline values: CDR1 SGHRS, CDR2 YFSETQ. The DNA for the CDR3 is TGCGCCAGCAGCCCCGCCCCTCGCAGGACCAGCTCCTACGAGCAGTACTTC. It codes for CASSPAPRRTSSYEQYF.

This clonotype was seen repeatedly, ten times or more. The chain uses TRBV30 and TRBJ2-3; D gene uncertain. The CDR3 length is 12 residues. The V end was cut by 4 bases, the J end by 4 bases, with 9 bases between. Looked up from germline, CDR1 is GTSNPN and CDR2 is SVGIG (reference sequence). CDR3 DNA: TGTGCCTGGACCCCGTGGGCAGATACGCAGTATTTT. It translates to CAWTPWADTQYF.

This clonotype was found many times. The chain links TRBV7-2 to TRBJ2-3; 9 nucleotides align to TRBD2. With V trimmed by 3 bases and J by 1 base, 8 bases remained unmatched. The CDR3 covers 17 residues. Per germline, CDR1 SGHTA and CDR2 FQGNSA. DNA for the CDR3: TGTGCCAGCAGCTTGGATGGTTTAGCGGGGGGCACAGATACGCAGTATTTT. It yields the protein CASSLDGLAGGTDTQYF.

This clonotype appeared many times. The gene calls are TRBV20-1 and TRBJ2-2, with D possibly being TRBD2 (7 bases). Deletions cut 2 bases from V and 6 bases from J, with 13 bases between. This CDR3 has 14 amino acids. Germline values: CDR1 DFQATT, CDR2 SNEGSKA (reference sequence). The CDR3 loop is CSARTQGRAGELFF. The CDR3 DNA reads as TGCAGTGCTAGAACCCAGGGGAGGGCCGGGGAGCTGTTTTTT.

This clonotype was counted ten times or more. The rearrangement links TRBV7-2 to TRBJ1-1, with TRBD1 matching over 8 bases. V lost 5 bases and J lost 0; bases outside the gene matches: 5. CDR3 length: 15 residues. CDR1 is SGHTA, CDR2 FQGNSA, per germline. The CDR3 loop reads CASSPDRAMNTEAFF. The CDR3 DNA reads as TGTGCCAGCAGCCCGGACAGGGCTATGAACACTGAAGCTTTCTTT.

This clonotype has ten or more counts. The rearrangement links TRBV12-3 or TRBV12-4 to TRBJ2-1; tentative D call: TRBD1 (7 bases). Trimming left V 2 bases short and J 5 bases short, with 16 bases between. The CDR3 extends over 16 amino acids. The CDR3 coding sequence is TGTGCCAGCAGTTTAAGAGCAGGGGGGTACGACAATGAGCAGTTCTTC. Protein product: CASSLRAGGYDNEQFF.

This clonotype was observed many times. The chain carries TRBV7-7 and TRBJ2-2, with 8 bases lining up with TRBD1. Germline V gives CDR1 SSHAT, CDR2 FNYEAQ (reference sequence). The CDR3 length is 16 residues. The ends lost 5 bases at V and 7 bases at J; junction bases unmatched: 12. The CDR3 region is CASSPGTGAAIGELFF. CDR3 coding DNA: TGTGCCAGCAGCCCGGGGACAGGAGCGGCAATCGGGGAGCTGTTTTTT.

This clonotype was detected many times. The CDR3 coding sequence is TGCAGTGCTGGATCTTACAGGGGAGACACAGATACGCAGTATTTT. Amino acid sequence: CSAGSYRGDTDTQYF. The gene calls are TRBV20-1 and TRBJ2-3; 7 nucleotides agree with TRBD1. V lost 5 bases and J lost 2; bases outside the gene matches: 10. Per germline, CDR1 DFQATT and CDR2 SNEGSKA (reference sequence). The CDR3 totals 15 residues.

This clonotype was observed at least ten times. The chain links TRBV9 to TRBJ2-4; 10 nucleotides agree with TRBD2. The germline CDR1 and CDR2 sequences are SGDLS and YYNGEE. The CDR3 runs to 15 residues. Trimming at V came to 4 bases and at J to 9 bases, leaving 10 bases not matched to a gene. The CDR3 DNA reads as TGTGCCAGCAGCTTTACCGGGACTAGCGAAGCCATTCAGTACTTC. This codes for CASSFTGTSEAIQYF.